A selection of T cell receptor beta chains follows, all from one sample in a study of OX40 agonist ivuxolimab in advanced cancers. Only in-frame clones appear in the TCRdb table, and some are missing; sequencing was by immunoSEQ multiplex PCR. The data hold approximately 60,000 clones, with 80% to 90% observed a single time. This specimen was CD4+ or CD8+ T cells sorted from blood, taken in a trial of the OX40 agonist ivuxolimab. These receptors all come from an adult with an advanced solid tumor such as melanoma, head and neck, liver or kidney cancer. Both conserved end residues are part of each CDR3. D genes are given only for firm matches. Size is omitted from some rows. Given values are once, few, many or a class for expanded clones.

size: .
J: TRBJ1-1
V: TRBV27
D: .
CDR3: CASSLYGSQVEAFF
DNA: TGTGCCAGCAGTTTATACGGGAGTCAAGTTGAAGCTTTCTTT

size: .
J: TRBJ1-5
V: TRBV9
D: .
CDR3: CASSDTGNQPQHF
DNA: TGTGCCAGCAGCGATACAGGGAATCAGCCCCAGCATTTT

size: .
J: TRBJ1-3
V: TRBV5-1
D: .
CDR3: CASSLGPSDGGNTIYF
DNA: TGCGCCAGCAGCTTGGGGCCATCAGATGGGGGAAACACCATATATTTT

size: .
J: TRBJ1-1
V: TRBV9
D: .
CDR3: CASSVDGPRAEAFF
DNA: TGTGCCAGCAGCGTAGATGGCCCTCGCGCTGAAGCTTTCTTT

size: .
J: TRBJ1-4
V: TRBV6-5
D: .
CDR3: CASSYGLQGRVFF
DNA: TGTGCCAGCAGTTACGGACTTCAGGGAAGGGTGTTTTTT

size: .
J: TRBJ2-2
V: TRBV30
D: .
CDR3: CACGGAFVDQVAGELFF
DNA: TGTGCCTGCGGGGGCGCGTTTGTTGATCAAGTGGCCGGGGAGCTGTTTTTT

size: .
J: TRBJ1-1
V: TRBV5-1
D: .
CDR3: CASSLAMGASIEAFF
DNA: TGCGCCAGCAGCTTGGCCATGGGGGCTAGTATTGAAGCTTTCTTT

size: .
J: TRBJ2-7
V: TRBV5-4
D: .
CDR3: CASSRGESYEQYF
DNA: TGTGCCAGCAGCAGAGGCGAGTCCTACGAGCAGTACTTC

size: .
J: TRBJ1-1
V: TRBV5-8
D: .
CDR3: CASSVLKDEAFF
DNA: TGTGCCAGCAGCGTGTTAAAGGATGAAGCTTTCTTT

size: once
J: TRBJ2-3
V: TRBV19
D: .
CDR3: CASSIDLEVTSTDTQYF
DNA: TGTGCCAGTAGTATAGATCTTGAGGTGACTAGCACAGATACGCAGTATTTT

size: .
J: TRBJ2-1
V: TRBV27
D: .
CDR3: CASSSNSGSSYNEQFF
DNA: TGTGCCAGCAGTAGCAATAGCGGTAGCTCCTACAATGAGCAGTTCTTC

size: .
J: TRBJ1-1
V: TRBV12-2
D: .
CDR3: CASRPPGGMNTEAFF
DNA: TGTGCAAGTCGCCCCCCGGGGGGGATGAACACTGAAGCTTTCTTT